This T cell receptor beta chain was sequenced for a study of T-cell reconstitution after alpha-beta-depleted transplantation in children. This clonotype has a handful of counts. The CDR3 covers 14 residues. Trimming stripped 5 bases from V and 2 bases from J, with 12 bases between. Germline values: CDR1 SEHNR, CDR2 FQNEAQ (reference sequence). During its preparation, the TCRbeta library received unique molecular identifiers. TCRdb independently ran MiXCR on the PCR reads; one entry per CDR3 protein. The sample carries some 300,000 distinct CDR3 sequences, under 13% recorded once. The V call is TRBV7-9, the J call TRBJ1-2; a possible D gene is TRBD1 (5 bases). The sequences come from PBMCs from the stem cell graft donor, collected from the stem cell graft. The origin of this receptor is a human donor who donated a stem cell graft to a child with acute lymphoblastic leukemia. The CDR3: CASSKPGRNYGYTF. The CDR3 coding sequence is TGTGCCAGCAGCAAGCCAGGGAGGAACTATGGCTACACCTTC.